The entry below describes one T cell receptor (beta chain). Trimming at V came to 5 bases and at J to 7 bases, leaving 6 bases not matched to a gene. This CDR3 is built from 14 residues. The germline V gene encodes CDR1 MNHEY and CDR2 SVGAGI. The data stem from a study of blood T cell repertoires in COVID-19. Background on the study: Italy, Spain and the United States were the sources of the convalescent and acute COVID-19 samples. T cells, B-cell-depleted T cells, or PBMCs provided the cDNA or gDNA that served as material.

Per the study methods: Counts of nucleated cells, estimated from reference gene primer amplification, were obtained. The data were produced by immunoSEQ multiplex PCR, yet TCRdb's version contains in-frame clones alone and is incomplete. The D gene and trimming were derived from the DNA, and the V and J assignments and clone size from that table. The sample contains about 220,000 clones, more than 70% of which appear only once. This TCR was sampled from a human donor in a cohort sampled during active COVID-19. What was sequenced was peripheral blood. The chain couples TRBV6-5 to TRBJ2-1; 9 positions match TRBD1. The CDR3: CASSPGTGYNEQFF. Written as DNA, the CDR3 is TGTGCCAGCAGTCCCGGGACAGGGTATAATGAGCAGTTCTTC.